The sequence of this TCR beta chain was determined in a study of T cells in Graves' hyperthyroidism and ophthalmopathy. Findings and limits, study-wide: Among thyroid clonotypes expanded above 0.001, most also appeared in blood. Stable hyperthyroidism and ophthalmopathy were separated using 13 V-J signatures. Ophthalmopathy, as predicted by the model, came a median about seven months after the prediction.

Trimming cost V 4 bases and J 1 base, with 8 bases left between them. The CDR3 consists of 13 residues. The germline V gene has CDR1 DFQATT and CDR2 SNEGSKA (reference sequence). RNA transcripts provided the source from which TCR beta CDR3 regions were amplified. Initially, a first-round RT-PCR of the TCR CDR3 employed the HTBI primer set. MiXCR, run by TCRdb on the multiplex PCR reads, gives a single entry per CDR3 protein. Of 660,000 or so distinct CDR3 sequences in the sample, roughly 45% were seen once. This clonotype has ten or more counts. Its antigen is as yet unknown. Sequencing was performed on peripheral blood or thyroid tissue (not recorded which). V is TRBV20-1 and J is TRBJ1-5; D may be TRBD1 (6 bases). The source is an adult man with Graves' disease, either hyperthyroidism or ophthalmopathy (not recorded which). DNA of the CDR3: TGCAGTGCTACAGGACAGAGCAATCAGCCCCAGCATTTT. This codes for CSATGQSNQPQHF.